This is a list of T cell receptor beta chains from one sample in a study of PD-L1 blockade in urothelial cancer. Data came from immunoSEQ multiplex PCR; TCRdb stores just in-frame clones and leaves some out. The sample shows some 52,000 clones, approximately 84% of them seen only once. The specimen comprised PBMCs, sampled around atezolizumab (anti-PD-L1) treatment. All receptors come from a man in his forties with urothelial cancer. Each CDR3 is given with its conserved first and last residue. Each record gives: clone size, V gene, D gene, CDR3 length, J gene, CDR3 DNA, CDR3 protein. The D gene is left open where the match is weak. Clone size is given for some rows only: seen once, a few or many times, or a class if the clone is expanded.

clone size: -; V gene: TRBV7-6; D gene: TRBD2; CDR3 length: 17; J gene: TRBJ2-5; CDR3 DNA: TGTGCCAGCAGCTTAGGTCTCCTAGCGGGAGCTCAAGAGACCCAGTACTTC; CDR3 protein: CASSLGLLAGAQETQYF
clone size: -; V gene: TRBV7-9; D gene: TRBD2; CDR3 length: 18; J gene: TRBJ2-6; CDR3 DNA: TGTGCCAGCAGCCCTGGACTAGCGGGACTCTCTGGGGCCAACGTCCTGACTTTC; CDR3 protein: CASSPGLAGLSGANVLTF
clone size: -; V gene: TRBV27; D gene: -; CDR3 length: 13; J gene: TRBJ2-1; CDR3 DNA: TGTGCCACCTCAGTAAACTCCTACAATGAGCAGTTCTTC; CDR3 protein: CATSVNSYNEQFF
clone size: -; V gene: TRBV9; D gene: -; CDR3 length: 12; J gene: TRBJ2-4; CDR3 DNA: TGTGCCAGCAGCGTGGGAGAGAACATTCAGTACTTC; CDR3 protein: CASSVGENIQYF
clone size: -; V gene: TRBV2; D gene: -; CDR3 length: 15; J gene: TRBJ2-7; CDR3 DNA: TGTGCCAGCAGTGAAGGTCAGGGGACCGTATACGAGCAGTACTTC; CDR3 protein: CASSEGQGTVYEQYF
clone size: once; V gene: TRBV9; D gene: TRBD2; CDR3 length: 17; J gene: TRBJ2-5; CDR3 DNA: TGTGCCAGCAGCGTAGACCAGCGGGAGAGCTACAAAGAGACCCAGTACTTC; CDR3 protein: CASSVDQRESYKETQYF
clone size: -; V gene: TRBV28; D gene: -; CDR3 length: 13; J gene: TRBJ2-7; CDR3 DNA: TGTGCCAGCAGCTCCCGGGGATTGGACGAGCAGTACTTC; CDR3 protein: CASSSRGLDEQYF
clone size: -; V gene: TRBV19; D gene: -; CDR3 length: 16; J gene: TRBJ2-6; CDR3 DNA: TGTGCCACAGGACACCTCTTAGGGGCTGGGGCCAACGTCCTGACTTTC; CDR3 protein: CATGHLLGAGANVLTF
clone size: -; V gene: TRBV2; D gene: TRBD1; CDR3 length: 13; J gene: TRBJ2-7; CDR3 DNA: TGTGCCAGCAAACGGGACAGGTCCTACGAGCAGTACTTC; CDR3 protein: CASKRDRSYEQYF
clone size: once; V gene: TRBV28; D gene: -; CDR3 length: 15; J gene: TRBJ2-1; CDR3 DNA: TGTGCCAGCAGTTTCTCCCGGGAAGTATACAATGAGCAGTTCTTC; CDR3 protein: CASSFSREVYNEQFF
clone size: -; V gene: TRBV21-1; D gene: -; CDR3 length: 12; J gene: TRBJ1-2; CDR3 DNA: TGTGCCAGCAGCAAAGTGGGGCGTGGCTACACCTTC; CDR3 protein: CASSKVGRGYTF
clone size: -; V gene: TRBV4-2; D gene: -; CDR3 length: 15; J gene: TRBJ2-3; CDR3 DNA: TGTGCCAGCAGCCAAGATCAGGATCCAGGGTATACGCAGTATTTT; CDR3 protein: CASSQDQDPGYTQYF
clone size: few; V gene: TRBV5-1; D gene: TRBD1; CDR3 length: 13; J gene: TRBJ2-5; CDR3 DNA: TGCGCCAGCAGCAGAGACAGGGTGGAGACCCAGTACTTC; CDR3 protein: CASSRDRVETQYF
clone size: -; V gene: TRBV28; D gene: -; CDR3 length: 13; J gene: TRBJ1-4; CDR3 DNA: TGTGCCAGCAGTCAAATAACTAATGAAAAACTGTTTTTT; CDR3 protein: CASSQITNEKLFF
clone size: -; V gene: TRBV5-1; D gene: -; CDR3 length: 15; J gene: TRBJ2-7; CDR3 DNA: TGCGCCAGCAGCTTGGGTGGGACCGGGGGCTACGAGCAGTACTTC; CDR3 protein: CASSLGGTGGYEQYF
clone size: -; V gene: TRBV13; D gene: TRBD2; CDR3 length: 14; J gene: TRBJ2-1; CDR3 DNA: TGTGCCAGCAGCTTATCTAGCGGGAGAGGTGAGCAGTTCTTC; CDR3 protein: CASSLSSGRGEQFF
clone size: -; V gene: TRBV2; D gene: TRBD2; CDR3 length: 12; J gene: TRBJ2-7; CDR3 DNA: TGTGCCAGCAGTGGGGGGGGAAACGAGCAGTACTTC; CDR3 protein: CASSGGGNEQYF
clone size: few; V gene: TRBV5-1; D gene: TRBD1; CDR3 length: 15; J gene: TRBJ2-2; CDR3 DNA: TGCGCCAGCTTCCGGGACAGGGGTTTCACCGGGGAGCTGTTTTTT; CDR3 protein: CASFRDRGFTGELFF
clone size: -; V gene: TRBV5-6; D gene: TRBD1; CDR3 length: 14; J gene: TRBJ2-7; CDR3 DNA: TGTGCCAGCAGCGCCCACAGGGGGCCTCGGGAGCAGTACTTC; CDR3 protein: CASSAHRGPREQYF
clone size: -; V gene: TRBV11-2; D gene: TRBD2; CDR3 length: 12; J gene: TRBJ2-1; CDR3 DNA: TGTGCCAGCAGCTTATGGACTAGCGGGGAGTTCTTC; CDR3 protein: CASSLWTSGEFF
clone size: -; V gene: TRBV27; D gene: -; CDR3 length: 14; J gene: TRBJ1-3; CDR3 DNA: TGTGCCAGCAGCCGTCTGGGGGCTCTGGACACCATATATTTT; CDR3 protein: CASSRLGALDTIYF
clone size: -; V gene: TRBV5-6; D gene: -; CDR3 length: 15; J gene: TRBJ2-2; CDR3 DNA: TGTGCCAGCAGCTTCAGGGGTATAGGCACCGGGGAGCTGTTTTTT; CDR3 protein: CASSFRGIGTGELFF
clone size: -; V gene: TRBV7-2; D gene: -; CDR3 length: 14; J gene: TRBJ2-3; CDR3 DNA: TGTGCCAGCAGCTTAACAGACCTCCCAGATACGCAGTATTTT; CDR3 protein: CASSLTDLPDTQYF
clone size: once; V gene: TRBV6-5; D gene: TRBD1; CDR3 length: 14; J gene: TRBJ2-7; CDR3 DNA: TGTGCCAGCACTCAGGGGACAGGGTCCTACGAGCAGTACTTC; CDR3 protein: CASTQGTGSYEQYF
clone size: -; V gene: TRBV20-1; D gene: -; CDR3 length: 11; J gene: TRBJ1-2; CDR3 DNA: TGCAGTGCTGCCGACTCCGGCCCCCCCACCTTC; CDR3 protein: CSAADSGPPTF
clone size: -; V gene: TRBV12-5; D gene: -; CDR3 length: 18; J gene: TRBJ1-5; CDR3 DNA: TGTGCTAGTGTACCAATTCCCTGCTCGGAGCCAGAGAATCAGCCCCAGCATTTT; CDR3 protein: CASVPIPCSEPENQPQHF
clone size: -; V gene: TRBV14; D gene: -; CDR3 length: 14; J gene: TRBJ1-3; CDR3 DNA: TGTGCCAGCAGCCCCCGGGTTGGAGGAAACACCATATATTTT; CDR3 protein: CASSPRVGGNTIYF
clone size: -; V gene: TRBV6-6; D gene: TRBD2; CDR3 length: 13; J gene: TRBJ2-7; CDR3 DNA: TGTGCCAGCAGGCTGGCGGGGGGCAACGAGCAGTACTTC; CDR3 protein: CASRLAGGNEQYF
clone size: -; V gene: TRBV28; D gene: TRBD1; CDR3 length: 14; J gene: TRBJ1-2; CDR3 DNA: TGTGCCAGCAGTCTACCGGGACAGGGATATGGCTACACCTTC; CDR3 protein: CASSLPGQGYGYTF
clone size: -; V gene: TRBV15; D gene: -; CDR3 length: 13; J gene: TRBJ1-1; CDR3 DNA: TGTGCCACCAGCAGAGCAAGGGGCAATGAAGCTTTCTTT; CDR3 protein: CATSRARGNEAFF
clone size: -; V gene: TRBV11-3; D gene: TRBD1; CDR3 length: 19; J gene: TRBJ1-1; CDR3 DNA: TGTGCCAGCAGCCATTTAGATTCCCCGGGACAGGGTTTGAACACTGAAGCTTTCTTT; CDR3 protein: CASSHLDSPGQGLNTEAFF